These T cell receptor beta chains were read from a single sample in a study of T cell responses to AZD1222 COVID-19 vaccine. Measured with immunoSEQ multiplex PCR; TCRdb has only the in-frame clones, and not every one. The sample includes around 150,000 clones, 94% of them seen just once. The starting material was peripheral blood, obtained on day 0 of AZD1222 vaccination. The receptor set was obtained from an adult in good health. CDR3s include the opening cysteine and the closing phenylalanine or tryptophan. Each record gives: CDR3 protein, CDR3 DNA, V gene, clone size, D gene, J gene. The D gene is left open where the match is weak. Clone size is not always given. Where it is, it says once, few, many or a class for expanded clones.

CDR3 protein: CASRRIRGYTF; CDR3 DNA: TGTGCCAGCAGGCGGATTCGCGGCTACACCTTC; V gene: TRBV7-2; clone size: .; D gene: .; J gene: TRBJ1-2
CDR3 protein: CASSPAALGSGNTIYF; CDR3 DNA: TGTGCCAGCTCACCGGCGGCTTTGGGGTCTGGAAACACCATATATTTT; V gene: TRBV18; clone size: .; D gene: .; J gene: TRBJ1-3
CDR3 protein: CASSLGSGLEIYGYTF; CDR3 DNA: TGTGCCAGCAGCTTGGGTTCGGGCCTCGAAATCTATGGCTACACCTTC; V gene: TRBV5-8; clone size: .; D gene: .; J gene: TRBJ1-2
CDR3 protein: CASSLFASGRNIQYF; CDR3 DNA: TGTGCCAGCAGCTTATTCGCTAGCGGGAGAAACATTCAGTACTTC; V gene: TRBV7-2; clone size: .; D gene: TRBD2; J gene: TRBJ2-4
CDR3 protein: CASSLQGDTGELFF; CDR3 DNA: TGCGCCAGCAGCCTACAGGGGGACACCGGGGAGCTGTTTTTT; V gene: TRBV5-1; clone size: .; D gene: TRBD1; J gene: TRBJ2-2
CDR3 protein: CASSRGPGGEETQYF; CDR3 DNA: TGTGCCAGCTCACGAGGTCCCGGCGGGGAAGAGACCCAGTACTTC; V gene: TRBV18; clone size: .; D gene: .; J gene: TRBJ2-5
CDR3 protein: CASSFRSGDQPQHF; CDR3 DNA: TGTGCCAGCAGCTTTAGGTCAGGGGATCAGCCCCAGCATTTT; V gene: TRBV5-6; clone size: .; D gene: .; J gene: TRBJ1-5
CDR3 protein: CASWGQHTGELFF; CDR3 DNA: TGTGCCAGCTGGGGACAGCACACCGGGGAGCTGTTTTTT; V gene: TRBV5-4; clone size: .; D gene: TRBD1; J gene: TRBJ2-2
CDR3 protein: CASSEGGQAATYGYTF; CDR3 DNA: TGTGCCAGCAGCGAGGGGGGACAGGCGGCAACCTATGGCTACACCTTC; V gene: TRBV5-4; clone size: .; D gene: TRBD1; J gene: TRBJ1-2
CDR3 protein: CASSRQGATEAFF; CDR3 DNA: TGTGCCAGCAGTCGACAGGGGGCCACTGAAGCTTTCTTT; V gene: TRBV12-3/TRBV12-4; clone size: .; D gene: TRBD1; J gene: TRBJ1-1
CDR3 protein: CASSPLVGQGSGNTIYF; CDR3 DNA: TGTGCCAGCTCACCCTTAGTAGGACAGGGCTCTGGAAACACCATATATTTT; V gene: TRBV18; clone size: once; D gene: TRBD1; J gene: TRBJ1-3
CDR3 protein: CASHGGSWDEKLFF; CDR3 DNA: TGTGCCAGTCACGGCGGATCTTGGGACGAAAAACTGTTTTTT; V gene: TRBV19; clone size: .; D gene: .; J gene: TRBJ1-4
CDR3 protein: CASSEGARARRAIYF; CDR3 DNA: TGTGCCAGCAGTGAGGGGGCCAGGGCCCGGAGGGCCATATATTTT; V gene: TRBV2; clone size: .; D gene: .; J gene: TRBJ1-3
CDR3 protein: CASRISTLGNEKLFF; CDR3 DNA: TGTGCCAGCAGAATTAGTACACTGGGAAATGAAAAACTGTTTTTT; V gene: TRBV7-8; clone size: .; D gene: .; J gene: TRBJ1-4
CDR3 protein: CASRRRALANYGYTF; CDR3 DNA: TGTGCCAGCAGGAGACGGGCGTTAGCTAACTATGGCTACACCTTC; V gene: TRBV7-9; clone size: once; D gene: .; J gene: TRBJ1-2
CDR3 protein: CASSGQLNTEAFF; CDR3 DNA: TGTGCCAGCAGCGGCCAATTGAACACTGAAGCTTTCTTT; V gene: TRBV9; clone size: .; D gene: .; J gene: TRBJ1-1
CDR3 protein: CASSSNTPDREGTDTQYF; CDR3 DNA: TGTGCCAGCTCATCCAACACTCCAGACAGGGAGGGCACAGATACGCAGTATTTT; V gene: TRBV18; clone size: .; D gene: .; J gene: TRBJ2-3
CDR3 protein: CASSLSPGNQPQHF; CDR3 DNA: TGCGCCAGCAGCTTGAGCCCGGGCAATCAGCCCCAGCATTTT; V gene: TRBV5-1; clone size: .; D gene: .; J gene: TRBJ1-5
CDR3 protein: CATSDSSDRRGGELFF; CDR3 DNA: TGTGCCACCAGTGATTCGTCGGACCGAAGGGGCGGGGAGCTGTTTTTT; V gene: TRBV24-1; clone size: .; D gene: .; J gene: TRBJ2-2
CDR3 protein: CASSMQGAEAFF; CDR3 DNA: TGTGCCAGTAGTATGCAGGGGGCTGAAGCTTTCTTT; V gene: TRBV19; clone size: few; D gene: TRBD1; J gene: TRBJ1-1
CDR3 protein: CASSPPSPGLALGTDTQYF; CDR3 DNA: TGTGCCAGCTCACCACCTAGCCCCGGACTAGCGCTCGGCACAGATACGCAGTATTTT; V gene: TRBV18; clone size: .; D gene: TRBD2; J gene: TRBJ2-3
CDR3 protein: CASSLRLSDSTDTQYF; CDR3 DNA: TGCGCCAGCAGCTTGAGACTCTCCGACAGCACAGATACGCAGTATTTT; V gene: TRBV5-1; clone size: .; D gene: .; J gene: TRBJ2-3
CDR3 protein: CTSSQEGGRGYTF; CDR3 DNA: TGCACCAGCAGCCAAGAAGGGGGCCGTGGCTACACCTTC; V gene: TRBV1; clone size: .; D gene: .; J gene: TRBJ1-2
CDR3 protein: CASKTDRAQETQYF; CDR3 DNA: TGTGCCAGCAAGACCGACAGGGCCCAAGAGACCCAGTACTTC; V gene: TRBV6-6; clone size: .; D gene: TRBD1; J gene: TRBJ2-5
CDR3 protein: CASIPGRGGTDTQYF; CDR3 DNA: TGTGCCAGCATTCCCGGACGCGGTGGGACAGATACGCAGTATTTT; V gene: TRBV2; clone size: .; D gene: .; J gene: TRBJ2-3
CDR3 protein: CASSSVDRAPFKNIQYF; CDR3 DNA: TGTGCCAGCAGCTCCGTAGACAGGGCTCCCTTTAAAAACATTCAGTACTTC; V gene: TRBV13; clone size: .; D gene: TRBD1; J gene: TRBJ2-4
CDR3 protein: CASSIGLTDTQYF; CDR3 DNA: TGTGCCAGTAGTATAGGCTTAACAGATACGCAGTATTTT; V gene: TRBV19; clone size: .; D gene: .; J gene: TRBJ2-3
CDR3 protein: CASSHSPGQTYQETQYF; CDR3 DNA: TGCGCCAGCAGCCACTCCCCGGGACAGACGTACCAAGAGACCCAGTACTTC; V gene: TRBV10-1; clone size: .; D gene: TRBD1; J gene: TRBJ2-5
CDR3 protein: CASSSRGFAYNEQFF; CDR3 DNA: TGTGCCAGCAGCTCCCGGGGATTCGCCTACAATGAGCAGTTCTTC; V gene: TRBV5-8; clone size: .; D gene: .; J gene: TRBJ2-1